This T cell receptor beta chain was sequenced during a study of T cells in tuberculosis. For the study at large: IGRA-negative adolescents, IGRA-positive adolescents with latent tuberculosis and adults with active tuberculosis formed this South African cohort.

This CDR3 has 14 residues. CDR1 and CDR2 (germline): MNHNS, SASEGT. Data came from immunoSEQ multiplex PCR; TCRdb stores just in-frame clones and leaves some out. The table includes under 45,000 clones, 85% to 95% detected once. The study, taken as a whole, reports: Shorter CDR3-alpha in active tuberculosis partly drove smaller distances. Smaller distances to GMM-specific TCRs suggested their expansion in active tuberculosis. Samples were chosen by availability of cryopreserved specimens.

Of note for this clone: What it binds is not known. Mismatch with germline at one junction end may stem from a read error.

J is TRBJ2-5 and V is TRBV6-1; TRBD1 aligns across 8 bases. Input material: PBMCs. The clonotype comes from a donor aged 10-29 years with latent tuberculosis or without tuberculosis infection. In DNA form, the CDR3 reads TGTGCCACCAGTGAAAAATACAGGGGGGAGACCCAGTACTTC. Its translation: CATSEKYRGETQYF.